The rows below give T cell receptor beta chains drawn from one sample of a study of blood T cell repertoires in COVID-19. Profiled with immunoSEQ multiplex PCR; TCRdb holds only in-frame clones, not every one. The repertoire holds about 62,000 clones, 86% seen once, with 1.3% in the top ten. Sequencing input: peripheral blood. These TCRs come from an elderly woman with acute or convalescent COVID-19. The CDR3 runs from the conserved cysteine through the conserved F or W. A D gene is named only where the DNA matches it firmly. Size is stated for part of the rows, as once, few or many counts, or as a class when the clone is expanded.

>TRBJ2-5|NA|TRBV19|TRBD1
CASSKRPGQGIVQETQYF
TGTGCCAGTAGTAAACGGCCGGGACAGGGTATAGTTCAAGAGACCCAGTACTTC
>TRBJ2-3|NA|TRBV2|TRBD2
CASRGGAADTQYF
TGTGCCAGCCGCGGGGGGGCCGCAGATACGCAGTATTTT
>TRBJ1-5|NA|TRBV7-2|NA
CASSLVRVGLGQPQHF
TGTGCCAGCAGCTTAGTCAGGGTAGGATTAGGACAGCCCCAGCATTTT
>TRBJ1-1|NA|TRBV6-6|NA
CASSSTGGFTEAFF
TGTGCCAGCAGTTCAACGGGGGGGTTCACTGAAGCTTTCTTT
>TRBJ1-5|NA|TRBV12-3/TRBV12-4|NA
CASSLLGDQPQHF
TGTGCCAGCAGTTTACTAGGCGATCAGCCCCAGCATTTT
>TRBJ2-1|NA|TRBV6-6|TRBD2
CASSYPSGGAGEQFF
TGTGCCAGCAGTTACCCTAGCGGGGGGGCTGGGGAGCAGTTCTTC
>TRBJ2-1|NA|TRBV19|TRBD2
CASKAWGSGSAYNEQFF
TGTGCCAGTAAAGCCTGGGGTAGCGGGAGCGCCTACAATGAGCAGTTCTTC
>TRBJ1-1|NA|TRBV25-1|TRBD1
CASSETGGMNTEAFF
TGTGCCAGCAGTGAAACAGGGGGCATGAACACTGAAGCTTTCTTT
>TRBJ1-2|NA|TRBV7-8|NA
CASSLMGQTSGYGYTF
TGTGCCAGCAGCTTAATGGGCCAGACCTCTGGCTATGGCTACACCTTC
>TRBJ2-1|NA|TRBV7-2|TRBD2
CASSLGGGAYNEQFF
TGTGCCAGCAGCTTAGGCGGGGGGGCATACAATGAGCAGTTCTTC
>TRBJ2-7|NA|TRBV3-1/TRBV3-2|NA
CASSKEATFEQYF
TGTGCCAGCTCAAAGGAGGCCACGTTTGAGCAGTACTTC
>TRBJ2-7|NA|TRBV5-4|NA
CASSGAGIIYEQYF
TGTGCCAGCAGCGGGGCCGGCATCATCTACGAGCAGTACTTC
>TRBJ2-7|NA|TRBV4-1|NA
CASSQDFFHEQYF
TGCGCCAGCAGCCAAGATTTCTTTCACGAGCAGTACTTC
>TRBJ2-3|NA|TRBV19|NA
CASSVADSTDTQYF
TGTGCCAGTAGCGTCGCGGACTCCACAGATACGCAGTATTTT
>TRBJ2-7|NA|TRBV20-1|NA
CSGTPDGEQYF
TGCAGCGGGACTCCGGACGGCGAGCAGTACTTC
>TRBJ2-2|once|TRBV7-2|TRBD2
CASSLLAGANTGELFF
TGTGCCAGCAGCTTACTAGCGGGGGCGAACACCGGGGAGCTGTTTTTT
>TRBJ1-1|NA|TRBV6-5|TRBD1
CASSPTGGLEAFF
TGTGCCAGCAGCCCGACAGGGGGTCTTGAAGCTTTCTTT
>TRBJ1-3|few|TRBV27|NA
CASSPRGSGNTIYF
TGTGCCAGCAGTCCCAGGGGTTCTGGAAACACCATATATTTT
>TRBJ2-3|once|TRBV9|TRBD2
CASSPRGGWTDTQYF
TGTGCCAGCAGCCCCCGGGGGGGTTGGACAGATACGCAGTATTTT
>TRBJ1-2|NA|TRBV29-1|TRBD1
CSVVGGDREYYGYTF
TGCAGCGTTGTGGGGGGGGACAGGGAGTACTATGGCTACACCTTC
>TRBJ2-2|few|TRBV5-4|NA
CASSLTSSTGELFF
TGTGCCAGCAGCTTGACTTCGAGCACCGGGGAGCTGTTTTTT
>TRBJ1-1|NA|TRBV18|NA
CASSPDGGGTEAFF
TGTGCCAGCTCACCGGACGGCGGGGGCACTGAAGCTTTCTTT